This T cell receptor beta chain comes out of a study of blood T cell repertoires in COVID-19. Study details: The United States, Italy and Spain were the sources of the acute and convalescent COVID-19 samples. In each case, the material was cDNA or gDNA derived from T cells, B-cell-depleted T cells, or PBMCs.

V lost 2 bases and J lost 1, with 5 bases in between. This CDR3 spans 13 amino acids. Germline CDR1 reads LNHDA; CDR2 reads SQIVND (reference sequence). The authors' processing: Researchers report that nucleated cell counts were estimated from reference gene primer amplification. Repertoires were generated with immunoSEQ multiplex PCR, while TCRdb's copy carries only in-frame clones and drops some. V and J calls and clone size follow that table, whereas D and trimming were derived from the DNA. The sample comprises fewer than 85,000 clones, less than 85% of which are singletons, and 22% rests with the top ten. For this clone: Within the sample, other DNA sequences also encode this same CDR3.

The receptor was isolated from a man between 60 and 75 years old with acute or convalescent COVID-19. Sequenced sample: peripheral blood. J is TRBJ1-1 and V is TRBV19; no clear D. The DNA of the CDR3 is TGTGCCAGTAGTATAAGAGCGAACACTGAAGCTTTCTTT. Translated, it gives CASSIRANTEAFF.